These 15 T cell receptor beta chains share one sample of origin, sequenced in a study of blood T cell repertoires in COVID-19. Assay: immunoSEQ multiplex PCR; the TCRdb copy retains only in-frame clones and omits some. This sample has about 100,000 clones, with around 79% found just once. Specimen: peripheral blood. The receptors were gathered from a human donor in a cohort sampled during active COVID-19.

This clone was observed a handful of times. This chain joins TRBV2 and TRBJ2-7; 9 bases are a match to TRBD2. The CDR3 has 17 amino acids. Trimming removed 2 bases from V and 3 bases from J; junction bases left unmatched: 11. The germline gives CDR1 SNHLY, CDR2 FYNNEI. The chain's CDR3 is CASSELVLGTSNYEQYF. The CDR3 DNA reads TGTGCCAGCAGTGAATTAGTCCTGGGGACTAGCAACTACGAGCAGTACTTC.

The chain is built from TRBV4-1 and TRBJ2-3; 11 nucleotides align to TRBD2. The CDR3 has 21 residues. V was pared by 0 bases and J by 5 bases, with 19 bases of the junction left unmatched. CDR1 MGHRA and CDR2 YSYEKL come from the germline V gene. Written as DNA, the CDR3 is TGCGCCAGCAGCCAAGACCTGGCGCTAGCGGGAGGAATTGAGGCAGAAGATACGCAGTATTTT. Translating gives CASSQDLALAGGIEAEDTQYF.

This rearrangement joins TRBV27 to TRBJ1-1; the match to TRBD1 covers 8 bases. With V trimmed by 5 bases and J by 10 bases, 9 bases remained unmatched. Germline V gives CDR1 MNHEY, CDR2 SMNVEV (reference sequence). The CDR3 is 13 residues long. The CDR3 region has the DNA TGTGCCAGCAGTCCCGGGACAGGCGCGAGAGCTTTCTTT. It translates to CASSPGTGARAFF.

This chain joins TRBV10-3 and TRBJ1-4, with a tentative D call TRBD1 (6 bases). This CDR3 is built from 14 residues. V dropped 2 bases and J dropped 5 bases, with 9 bases sitting between them. Germline V gene lookup returns CDR1 ENHRY and CDR2 SYGVKD. The CDR3 loop is CAISEGGLNEKLFF. For the CDR3, the DNA is TGTGCCATCAGTGAGGGGGGCCTGAATGAAAAACTGTTTTTT.

The chain combines TRBV13 with TRBJ2-2; D is perhaps TRBD2 (5 bases). CDR1 and CDR2 from the germline V gene are PRHDT and FYEKMQ (reference sequence). Trimming shortened V by 4 bases and J by 0 bases, and 12 bases separated the two germline ends. The CDR3 is made up of 16 amino acids. CDR3 sequence (DNA): TGTGCCAGCAGCTCTCGGATAGCGACGAACACCGGGGAGCTGTTTTTT. Translation: CASSSRIATNTGELFF.

The chain uses TRBV24-1 and TRBJ1-2, with no clear D. Deletions cut 1 base from V and 1 base from J, with 6 bases between. CDR3 length: 14 residues. CDR1 and CDR2 from the germline V gene are KGHDR and SFDVKD. This CDR3 reads CATSDFNGNYGYTF. CDR3 in DNA: TGTGCCACCAGTGATTTTAACGGTAACTATGGCTACACCTTC.

This clone was seen once. CDR3 sequence reads: CASSPLAGGPYTQYF. The CDR3 bases are TGTGCCAGCAGCCCACTAGCGGGAGGGCCATATACGCAGTATTTT. This chain links TRBV7-6 with TRBJ2-3; TRBD2 matches at 13 bases. The V gene end was trimmed by 5 bases and the J gene end by 7 bases; junction bases not matched to a gene: 6. Germline V gives CDR1 SGHVS, CDR2 FNYEAQ. The CDR3 is 15 residues long.

This clone has only a few counts. CDR3 in DNA: TGTGCCAGCAGCTTAAGGTATGACGGCAGGGGCGTCTACGAGCAGTACTTC. It yields the protein CASSLRYDGRGVYEQYF. The chain links TRBV13 to TRBJ2-7; TRBD1 might be the D (6 bases). Germline values: CDR1 PRHDT, CDR2 FYEKMQ (reference sequence). Between the trimmed V and J ends, which lost 2 bases and 3 bases, there was a span of 20 bases. The CDR3 totals 17 residues.

The chain employs TRBV30 and TRBJ1-2; 7 bases map to TRBD1. The J segment lost 5 bases and the V segment lost 0 bases, leaving 9 bases of the junction unmatched. Germline CDR1 and CDR2: GTSNPN and SVGIG (reference sequence). CDR3 length equals 15 residues. The CDR3 DNA follows: TGTGCCTGGAGTGTGGGGACAGTCGGGAGTTATGGCTACACCTTC. As protein: CAWSVGTVGSYGYTF.

The J gene is TRBJ2-1, the V gene TRBV6-2 or TRBV6-3, with D perhaps TRBD2 (5 bases). Trimming cost V 2 bases and J 5 bases, with 7 bases left between them. The CDR3 is 13 residues long. The germline V gene has CDR1 MNHEY and CDR2 SVGEGT. CDR3 residues: CASSYLANNEQFF. The CDR3 DNA sequence: TGTGCCAGCAGTTACCTAGCCAACAATGAGCAGTTCTTC.

This clone was counted between two and nine times. The V and J genes are TRBV5-4 and TRBJ1-1; D remains unclear. The germline gives CDR1 SGHNT, CDR2 YYREEE (reference sequence). This CDR3 spans 16 amino acids. Trimming took off 1 base at V and 3 bases at J, with 16 bases between the two ends. CDR3 sequence reads: CASSLRSTPTDTEAFF. In nucleotides, the CDR3 is TGTGCCAGCAGCTTGCGTAGCACGCCGACGGACACTGAAGCTTTCTTT.

V is TRBV6-5 and J is TRBJ1-5; TRBD1 aligns across 8 bases. This CDR3 is built from 14 residues. V was clipped by 5 bases and J by 5 bases; unmatched bases: 5. CDR1 and CDR2 from the germline V gene are MNHEY and SVGAGI. CDR3 coding DNA: TGTGCCAGCAGTCCCGTGACAGGGGATCAGCCCCAGCATTTT. Residues: CASSPVTGDQPQHF.

J is TRBJ1-1 and V is TRBV19; 9 bases line up with TRBD1. The CDR3 has 14 residues. Germline values: CDR1 LNHDA, CDR2 SQIVND (reference sequence). The J segment lost 0 bases and the V segment lost 9 bases, leaving 5 bases of the junction unmatched. CDR3 sequence: CASTDRGMNTEAFF. The CDR3 DNA reads as TGTGCCAGCACGGACAGGGGCATGAACACTGAAGCTTTCTTT.

The chain employs TRBV5-5 and TRBJ2-7; 8 positions agree with TRBD1. From germline, CDR1 is SGHKS and CDR2 YYEKEE (reference sequence). The CDR3 runs to 14 residues. Losses at the gene ends were 2 bases for V and 6 bases for J; bases not matched to a gene: 7. The CDR3 region has the DNA TGTGCCAGCAGCTTAGCAGGGGGCTCGGGCGAGCAGTACTTC. Translating gives CASSLAGGSGEQYF.

The chain couples TRBV28 to TRBJ2-5, with 9 bases that match TRBD2. Germline CDR1 MDHEN, CDR2 SYDVKM. This CDR3 has 17 amino acids. V gave up 6 bases and J gave up 1 base; unmatched junction bases: 12. CDR3 DNA: TGTGCCAGCAGCTCTCCACCCGGGACTAGCCTCCAAGAGACCCAGTACTTC. It yields the protein CASSSPPGTSLQETQYF.